What follows is one T cell receptor (beta chain) and its context. Its antigen is unknown. Germline and junction disagree at one end, which may indicate a read error. This specimen belongs to a study of tumor-infiltrating lymphocytes in primary liver carcinoma. About the research overall: Recorded tumor stage was T1-T3 N0M0, with diameters of roughly 4 to 11 cm. Notes on the study in general: A significantly higher top-250-clone fraction was found in tumors than in blood (p = 0.039).

Per the germline V gene, CDR1 is MNHEY and CDR2 is SVGAGI. The CDR3 extends over 15 amino acids. From approximately 0.5 ug of total RNA, TCR beta-specific cDNA was reverse-transcribed using a constant-region primer. Investigators got TCR beta libraries out of three nested multiplex PCR rounds, done with slightly modified ARM-PCR. A C-beta reverse primer was combined with TRBV1-TRBV30 forward primers in the first two PCR rounds, and each round had 10 cycles. MiXCR was run by TCRdb on the multiplex PCR reads, yielding one entry per CDR3 protein. Among 300,000 to 350,000 distinct CDR3 sequences listed, less than 65% were seen once. The study extracted blood RNA from unsorted whole blood and also extracted germline DNA.

Sequenced material: peripheral blood. The TCR was taken from a man aged 35-49 years with primary liver carcinoma and hepatitis B virus infection. The gene calls are TRBV6-5 and TRBJ2-3, with a weak D call TRBD2 (6 bases). CDR3 sequence reads: CVSSYSGLSFDTQYF. In DNA, the CDR3 is TGTGTCAGCAGTTACTCGGGACTTAGTTTTGATACGCAGTATTTC.